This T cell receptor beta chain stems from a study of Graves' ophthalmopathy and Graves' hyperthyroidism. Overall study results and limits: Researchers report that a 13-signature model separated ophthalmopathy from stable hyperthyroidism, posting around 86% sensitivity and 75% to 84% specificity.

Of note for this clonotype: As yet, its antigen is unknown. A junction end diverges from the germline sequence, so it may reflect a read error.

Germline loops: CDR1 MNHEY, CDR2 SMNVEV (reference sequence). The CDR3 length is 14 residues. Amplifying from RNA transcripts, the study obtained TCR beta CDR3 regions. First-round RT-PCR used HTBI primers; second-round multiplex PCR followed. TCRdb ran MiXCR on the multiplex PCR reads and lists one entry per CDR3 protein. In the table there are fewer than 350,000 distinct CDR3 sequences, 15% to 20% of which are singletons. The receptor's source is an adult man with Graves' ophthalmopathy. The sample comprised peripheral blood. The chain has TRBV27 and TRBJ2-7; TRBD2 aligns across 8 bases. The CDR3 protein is CAISGGLDLYEQYF. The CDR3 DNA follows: TGTGCCATCAGTGGGGGACTAGATTTATACGAGCAGTACTTC.